The entry below gives a single TCR beta chain sequence along with its context. Its target is unknown. These data come from a study of cytomegalovirus exposure and HLA in healthy donors. Study information: Around 78 million unique TCR sequences came from HLA-typed donors in an early release.

The PCR contained 60 Vbeta and 13 Jbeta primers. The table came from immunoSEQ multiplex PCR; TCRdb's copy has only in-frame clones and leaves some out. In the table there are roughly 180,000 clones, roughly 80% of which are singletons. The V gene's germline CDR1 is SGHRS and CDR2 YFSETQ. This CDR3 is 19 amino acids long. Trimming at V came to 4 bases and at J to 6 bases, leaving 25 bases not matched to a gene. Findings and limits, study-wide: Earlier analysis yielded a pattern in which most TCR beta V segments were productive about 90% or about 30% of the time. In a later analysis, most CMV-associated TCR beta chains appeared HLA-restricted. A missense DCLRE1C variant was associated with V- and J-gene trimming of TCR beta chains in a later analysis, and an independent cohort replicated the association.

The sequencing sample was made of PBMCs. V is TRBV5-1 and J is TRBJ2-7, with 7 bases lining up with TRBD1. This TCR was recovered from a woman aged 30 to 39 in good health and CMV-seropositive. CDR3 residues: CASSLGLPVTGVGNAEQYF. In DNA, the CDR3 is TGCGCCAGCAGCCTGGGGCTGCCTGTAACAGGGGTTGGCAATGCCGAGCAGTACTTC.